Given below is one T cell receptor (beta chain) in context. Deletions cut 4 bases from V and 1 base from J, with 10 bases between. The CDR3 runs to 15 residues. Germline loops: CDR1 MGHRA, CDR2 YSYEKL. Donors had localized lung adenocarcinoma, a non-small cell lung cancer. This entry belongs to a study of CD4 and CD8 cells across lung adenocarcinoma regions. TCRdb passed the PCR reads through MiXCR, listing each CDR3 protein once. The table has about 5,700 distinct CDR3 sequences, 50% seen once. The gene calls are TRBV4-1 and TRBJ2-2, with D possibly being TRBD2 (6 bases). The sequenced sample was CD4+ T cells from the margin of a lung tumor. This TCR derives from a male donor with lung adenocarcinoma. The CD4 and CD8 labels of this study may be unreliable. The DNA of the CDR3 is TGCGCCAGCAGCCCGACTAGAGAGAACACCGGGGAGCTGTTTTTT. Protein sequence: CASSPTRENTGELFF.